These T cell receptor beta chains were read from a single sample in a study of vaccination effects on CD4 cells after COVID-19. Using immunoSEQ multiplex PCR, the repertoire was profiled, and TCRdb retains in-frame clones only, with some absent. The table includes about 50,000 clones, over 60% detected once. These TCRs' antigens remain unknown. Source: CD4+ T cells from PBMCs cultured with HCoV-OC43 spike peptides, taken after COVID-19 vaccination. Receptor source: a human donor who received a COVID-19 vaccine. Both conserved end residues are part of each CDR3. A D gene is named only where the DNA matches it firmly. Not every row has a clone size; where given, it reads once, few, many or a size class.

j_call d_call v_call clone_size cdr3_nt cdr3_aa
TRBJ2-5 - TRBV5-6 - TGTGCCAGCAGCTTGGATAGCAGGGTCGGGACCCAGTACTTC CASSLDSRVGTQYF
TRBJ2-3 TRBD2 TRBV5-4 - TGTGCCAGCAGCTTGTTTCGGGGGGGGGCCACAGATACGCAGTATTTT CASSLFRGGATDTQYF
TRBJ2-7 - TRBV29-1 - TGCAGCGCCGCTTCTGCGGTTGGCGAGCAGTACTTC CSAASAVGEQYF
TRBJ2-7 - TRBV12-3/TRBV12-4 - TGTGCCAGCAGTCCCCTAAGCTCCTACGAGCAGTACTTC CASSPLSSYEQYF
TRBJ2-5 - TRBV25-1 - TGTGCCAGCAGTGAAATGGGCCGACCTTTAGGAGAGACCCAGTACTTC CASSEMGRPLGETQYF
TRBJ1-5 TRBD1 TRBV20-1 - TGCAGTGCTAGTTGGAGGGGACAGGGAGGATGGCAGCCCCAGCATTTT CSASWRGQGGWQPQHF
TRBJ2-7 - TRBV5-1 - TGCGCCAGCATCCCGAATCCCGGGGAGGTGACCGAGCAGTACTTC CASIPNPGEVTEQYF
TRBJ2-1 TRBD2 TRBV3-1/TRBV3-2 - TGTGCCAGCACCGGGACTAGCGGGAGTTCCGAGCAGTTCTTC CASTGTSGSSEQFF
TRBJ1-5 - TRBV4-1 few TGCGCCAGCAGCCAAGGAAGTTGGGGGCGGAGAACCAATCAGCCCCAGCATTTT CASSQGSWGRRTNQPQHF
TRBJ2-2 TRBD2 TRBV19 - TGTGCCAGCGCGGGGGGAAACACCGGGGAGCTGTTTTTT CASAGGNTGELFF
TRBJ2-3 - TRBV2 - TGTGCCAGCAGACCCAGGGCAGATACGCAGTATTTT CASRPRADTQYF
TRBJ2-5 - TRBV4-1 - TGCGCCAGCAGCCTCACGATGGGCGAGACCCAGTACTTC CASSLTMGETQYF
TRBJ2-3 - TRBV24-1 - TGTGCCACCAGTGACCGAACCGGGAGTGGCGCAGATACGCAGTATTTT CATSDRTGSGADTQYF